This T cell receptor beta chain was captured in a study of CD8+CD57+ T cells in acquired aplastic anemia. Background on the study: DNA from sorted CD4+ and CD8+ cells averaged roughly 3.2 ug. Read counts for CD4+ cells (from healthy donors) averaged approximately 10 million.

Genomic DNA constituted the template upon which TCR beta VDJ and CDR3 profiling was performed. TCRdb re-derived calls from the reads in MiXCR, one entry per CDR3 protein. This sample yields 150,000 to 200,000 distinct CDR3 sequences, of which just under 65% are seen a single time; less than 55% belongs to the top ten. Turning to this clonotype: The antigen remains undetermined.

The J segment lost 2 bases and the V segment lost 7 bases, leaving 6 bases of the junction unmatched. The CDR3 extends over 13 amino acids. From germline, CDR1 is DFQATT and CDR2 SNEGSKA (reference sequence). Findings and caveats of the study: The same twenty-nine CD8+ CDR3 sequences occurred in patients and in controls. The CD8+ Simpson's diversity of patients and controls was not significantly different.

The chain is built from TRBV20-1 and TRBJ2-7, with 9 bases matching TRBD2. This sequence was found in a human donor in good health. Sequenced sample: sorted CD4+, CD8+, or CD8+CD57+ T cells (not recorded which) from PBMCs. The CDR3 DNA reads TGCAGTGGCGCGGGGGGGCCTACCTACGAGCAGTACTTC. This encodes CSGAGGPTYEQYF.